A single sample is the source of the 14 T cell receptor beta chains below, sequenced in a study of radiation and T cells in renal cell carcinoma (dated by TCRdb to about 2020). The label giving this sample's time point can be read as: baseline pretreatment blood. This specimen's treatment or condition label, per the study, means: 15 Gy SBRT to primary tumor, nephrectomy 4 weeks later. Library construction relied on the immunoSEQ multiplex PCR assay. TCRdb holds this immuneACCESS table with in-frame rearrangements only. Some clones are missing; in checked studies, unresolved V genes explain under half, and the rest has no known cause. The sample profile shows 50,000 to 75,000 clones; about three quarters of them were found once. 7.3% of the sample lies in the top ten. This specimen consisted of blood, obtained from a patient whose treatment included radiotherapy and nephrectomy. The receptors stem from a man aged 55 to 70 with renal cell carcinoma.

This clone was counted once. Within the sample, other DNA sequences also encode this same CDR3. The rearrangement joins TRBV10-3 to TRBJ2-1, with TRBD1 matching 8 bases. CDR3 length: 14 amino acids. Per the germline V gene, CDR1 is ENHRY and CDR2 is SYGVKD. The ends lost 2 bases at V and 3 bases at J; junction bases unmatched: 0. The CDR3 sequence is CAISEGQGYNEQFF. The CDR3 region has the DNA TGTGCCATCAGTGAGGGACAGGGCTACAATGAGCAGTTCTTC.

This chain connects TRBV6-5 to TRBJ2-2; unclear D gene. Germline V lookup: CDR1 MNHEY, CDR2 SVGAGI. V was clipped by 6 bases and J by 4 bases, with 12 bases between them. CDR3 length: 14 amino acids. CDR3 in DNA: TGTGCCAGCAGGTTAAGGGTAGGCACCGGGGAGCTGTTTTTT. Protein: CASRLRVGTGELFF.

V is TRBV23-1 and J is TRBJ2-2; TRBD2 aligns across 7 bases. TRBV23-1 is an open reading frame, and its role is uncertain. V lost 8 bases and J lost 3; bases outside the gene matches: 6. This CDR3 has 14 amino acids. The CDR3 region has the DNA TGCGCCAGCGCAAGTCGGGGGGACACCGGGGAGCTGTTTTTT. This codes for CASASRGDTGELFF.

The sample holds one count of this clone. The chain joins TRBV11-3 to TRBJ2-1; 16 nucleotides match TRBD2. Trimming at V came to 5 bases and at J to 9 bases, leaving 7 bases not matched to a gene. Germline CDR1 SGHNT, CDR2 YENEEA. This CDR3 comprises 16 residues. The DNA for the CDR3 is TGTGCCAGCAGCCCGGGACTAGCGGGGGGGAATGGTGAGCAGTTCTTC. This encodes CASSPGLAGGNGEQFF.

The V and J genes are TRBV6-6 and TRBJ2-7; 8 positions agree with TRBD1. Germline V gives CDR1 MNHNY, CDR2 SVGAGI (reference sequence). The V segment lost 2 bases and the J segment 0 bases; nucleotides outside the gene matches: 3. The CDR3 is 15 residues long. CDR3 in amino acids: CASSYGQGHSYEQYV. The CDR3 DNA reads TGTGCCAGCAGTTACGGACAGGGCCACTCCTACGAGCAGTACGTC.

The CDR3 DNA is TGTGCCAGTAGCATCAGGGGGCGAATAGACCAGCCCCAGCATTTT. Amino acids: CASSIRGRIDQPQHF. V is TRBV19 and J is TRBJ1-5; 8 bases are shared with TRBD1. Germline CDR1 LNHDA, CDR2 SQIVND (reference sequence). The trim removed 6 bases at V and 7 bases at J, leaving 11 bases unmatched. The CDR3 runs to 15 residues.

Here the CDR3 reads CASMRDRVSYNEQFF. CDR3 DNA: TGTGCCAGCATGAGGGACAGGGTTTCCTACAATGAGCAGTTCTTC. This chain connects TRBV6-5 to TRBJ2-1, with 9 positions matching TRBD1. The V segment lost 7 bases and the J segment 1 base; nucleotides outside the gene matches: 5. The CDR3 is made up of 15 amino acids. Looked up from germline, CDR1 is MNHEY and CDR2 is SVGAGI.

A remark on this clone: The germline gene is not matched at one end of the junction; a read error may be the cause. The chain uses TRBV5-5 and TRBJ2-5; TRBD2 is a possible D gene (6 bases). Germline V gene sequence: CDR1 SGHKS, CDR2 YYEKEE (reference sequence). This CDR3 contains 13 residues. The CDR3: CASSFSVAAHSNF. CDR3 bases: TGTGCCAGCAGCTTTTCCGTAGCGGCCCATTCCAACTTC.

The chain combines TRBV7-8 with TRBJ2-3, with D unresolved. This CDR3 region has 13 residues. The V and J ends lost 4 bases and 4 bases respectively, with 9 bases between them. The germline V gene encodes CDR1 SGHVS and CDR2 FQNEAQ. CDR3 nucleotide sequence: TGTGCCAGCAGCTCCGGGTGGGCAGATACGCAGTATTTT. This translates into CASSSGWADTQYF.

V gene TRBV5-6 combines with J gene TRBJ2-1; D may be TRBD1 (6 bases). V was pared by 4 bases and J by 5 bases, with 16 bases between. Germline V gives CDR1 SGHDT, CDR2 YYEEEE. The CDR3 is 15 amino acids. The CDR3 region has the DNA TGTGCCAGCAGCACGCCGACTTGGGGGCACAATGAGCAGTTCTTC. It yields the protein CASSTPTWGHNEQFF. Complete variable domain (other parts from reference TRBV5-6 and TRBJ2-1): DAGVTQSPTHLIKTRGQQVTLRCSPKSGHDTVSWYQQALGQGPQFIFQYYEEEERQRGNFPDRFSGHQFPNYSSELNVNALLLGDSALYLCASSTPTWGHNEQFFGPGTRLTVL.

The rearrangement links TRBV10-3 to TRBJ2-4, with D perhaps assigned TRBD1 or TRBD2 (6 bases each). In germline, CDR1 is ENHRY, CDR2 SYGVKD. V lost 3 bases, J lost 0 bases, and 12 bases lay in between. This CDR3 has 16 residues. The CDR3 region has the DNA TGTGCCATCAGTGAAGAGGGGGGACTAGCCAAAAACATTCAGTACTTC. Amino acid sequence: CAISEEGGLAKNIQYF.

The chain is built from TRBV10-3 and TRBJ2-7, with no clear D. CDR3 length: 12 residues. V was clipped by 3 bases and J by 7 bases, with 10 bases between them. The V gene's germline CDR1 is ENHRY and CDR2 SYGVKD. The CDR3 loop is CAISDPVGEQYV. The CDR3 DNA is TGTGCCATCAGTGACCCTGTGGGGGAGCAGTACGTC.

This sequence joins TRBV18 and TRBJ1-2; TRBD1 matches at 8 bases. The length of the CDR3 is 15 residues. J gave up 2 bases and V 3 bases, and 5 bases lay outside the gene matches. Germline V CDR1 and CDR2: KGHSH, LQKENI. DNA of the CDR3: TGTGCCAGCTCACCCGACAGGGGAAACAACTATGGCTACACCTTC. The encoded protein is CASSPDRGNNYGYTF.

CDR3 bases: TGTGCCACCGGGACAGGGATAATCAATCAGCCCCAGCATTTT. Residues: CATGTGIINQPQHF. The chain links TRBV19 to TRBJ1-5; 9 bases agree with TRBD1. Germline trimming cut 10 bases from V and 3 bases from J; bases unmatched to any gene: 7. There are 14 residues in the CDR3. Germline CDR1 is LNHDA and CDR2 is SQIVND (reference sequence).